One TCR beta chain is described in this entry. Those enrolled, adults aged about 18 to 89 years, came from some 25 US areas. In assigning cohorts, the study relied on participant-reported clinical history. Recovered status applied to Cohort 3 donors who had two consecutive negative PCRs. It also applied to those with clearance or with symptom resolution. The data stem from a study of blood T cell repertoires in COVID-19. Background on the study: Sample material is recorded as cDNA or gDNA derived from T cells, B-cell-depleted T cells, or PBMCs.

This CDR3 is built from 14 residues. Germline trimming cut 2 bases from V and 6 bases from J; bases unmatched to any gene: 7. Germline-derived CDR1 and CDR2 are MNHEY and SMNVEV (reference sequence). Only in-frame clones appear in the TCRdb table, and some are missing; sequencing was by immunoSEQ multiplex PCR. Among around 290,000 clones listed, 75% to 95% were seen once. The material sequenced was PBMCs or T cells enriched from blood (not recorded which). This rearrangement joins TRBV27 to TRBJ2-7; 7 bases match TRBD2. This TCR came from a woman under 40 who had recovered from COVID-19. Here the CDR3 reads CASSLRVSGGEQYF. The CDR3 DNA sequence: TGTGCCAGCAGTTTAAGGGTTTCGGGAGGCGAGCAGTACTTC.